This T cell receptor (beta chain) stems from a study of Ad26.COV2.S vaccination and SARS-CoV-2 variants. The data were produced by immunoSEQ multiplex PCR, yet TCRdb's version contains in-frame clones alone and is incomplete. The sample has roughly 700,000 clones; 89% are singletons. Treatment meaning: some 20 received Ad26.COV2.S at low or high dose, single or two shots; several received placebo; per-sample allocation not given. The investigators took samples on day 63 after the first vaccine or placebo injection. Vaccination used an Ad26 vector expressing Wuhan-strain SARS-CoV-2 spike. The length of the CDR3 is 14 residues. From germline, CDR1 is MNHEY and CDR2 SVGAGI. V was pared by 6 bases and J by 3 bases, with 8 bases of the junction left unmatched.

The sequence was obtained from a person between 18 and 59 years old who received the Ad26.COV2.S COVID-19 vaccine or a placebo. This chain uses TRBV6-5 with TRBJ2-7, with 7 positions matching TRBD1. Source: peripheral blood, taken in a trial of Ad26.COV2.S vaccine versus placebo. CDR3 region: CASSPGQVGYEQYF. In DNA form, the CDR3 reads TGTGCCAGCAGCCCAGGACAGGTGGGCTACGAGCAGTACTTC.